The clone carrying this T cell receptor beta chain appeared a single time. This specimen comes from a study of T cell changes during pregnancy in multiple sclerosis. V was clipped by 7 bases and J by 7 bases; unmatched bases: 10. Germline CDR1 reads LNHDA; CDR2 reads SQIVND (reference sequence). This CDR3 is 14 amino acids long. Data came from immunoSEQ multiplex PCR; TCRdb stores just in-frame clones and leaves some out. Of 75,000 to 95,000 clones in the sample, 80% to 95% are singletons; the top ten hold 1.5% to 1.7%. The gene calls are TRBV19 and TRBJ2-1, with 7 positions matching TRBD1. This TCR derives from a female donor with multiple sclerosis, enrolled in a pregnancy study. Sequences were derived from peripheral blood, sampled in the first trimester of pregnancy. This chain's CDR3 is CASTTTGLKNEQFF. The CDR3 region has the DNA TGTGCCAGTACCACGACAGGGTTGAAGAATGAGCAGTTCTTC.